This TCR beta chain was sequenced for a study of blood T cell repertoires in COVID-19. Study context: T cells, B-cell-depleted T cells, or PBMCs supplied cDNA or gDNA.

The V and J ends lost 5 bases and 2 bases respectively, with 24 bases between them. Germline CDR1 SEHNR, CDR2 FQNEAQ (reference sequence). The CDR3 extends over 18 amino acids. Here immunoSEQ multiplex PCR was the method, and the copy in TCRdb shows in-frame clones only, minus some. The repertoire includes approximately 30,000 clones, 80% to 90% of them detected once, and around 0.53% sits in the top ten. J is TRBJ1-1 and V is TRBV7-9, with a weak D call TRBD1 (6 bases). The clonotype comes from a woman in her forties with active or convalescent COVID-19. The source material was peripheral blood. CDR3 region: CASSPPGGRSAFNTEAFF. The CDR3 nucleotides read TGTGCCAGCAGCCCGCCGGGGGGCAGGTCGGCTTTCAACACTGAAGCTTTCTTT.